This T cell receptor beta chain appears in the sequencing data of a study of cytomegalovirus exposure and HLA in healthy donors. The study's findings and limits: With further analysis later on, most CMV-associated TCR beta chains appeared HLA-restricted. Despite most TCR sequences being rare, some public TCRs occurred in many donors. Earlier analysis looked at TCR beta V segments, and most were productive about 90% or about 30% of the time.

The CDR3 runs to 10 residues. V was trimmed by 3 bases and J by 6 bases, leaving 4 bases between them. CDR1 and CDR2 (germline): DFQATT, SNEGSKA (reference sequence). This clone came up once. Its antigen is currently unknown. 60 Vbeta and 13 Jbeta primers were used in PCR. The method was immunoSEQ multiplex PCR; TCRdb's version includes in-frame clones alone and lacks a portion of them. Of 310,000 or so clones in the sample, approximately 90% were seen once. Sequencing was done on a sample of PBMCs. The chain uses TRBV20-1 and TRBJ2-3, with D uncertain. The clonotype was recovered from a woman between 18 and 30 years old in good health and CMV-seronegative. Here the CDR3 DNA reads TGCAGTGCTAGGCAGGATACGCAGTATTTT. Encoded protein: CSARQDTQYF.